Described below is a single TCR beta chain sequence and its context. This record belongs to a study of CD8 T cells in Susac syndrome. Reverse transcription used about 0.5 to 1 ug RNA and random hexamers. An immunoSEQ multiplex PCR generated amplified TCR beta CDR3 products spanning 54 Vbeta and 13 Jbeta. In TCRdb, the immunoSEQ multiplex PCR reads were re-called with MiXCR into one record per CDR3 protein. In the table there are about 120,000 distinct CDR3 sequences, 85% to 95% of which are singletons. The CDR3 contains 16 residues. Trimming removed 5 bases from V and 4 bases from J, with 18 bases in between. Germline CDR1 and CDR2: MNHEY and SMNVEV (reference sequence). The authors carried out high-throughput sequencing of TCR beta. They applied it to CD8+ and CD4+ T cells obtained from blood. The authors negatively isolated CD8+ and CD4+ T cells and FACS-enriched TEMRA cells.

The sequence derives from a human donor in good health. This chain connects TRBV27 to TRBJ2-1; unclear D gene. The specimen was CD8+ T cells from PBMCs. The CDR3 DNA follows: TGTGCCAGCAGTCTCCTCTCCTTGGCCCGGTACAATGAGCAGTTCTTC. Translating gives CASSLLSLARYNEQFF.